The 28 T cell receptor beta chains listed next were all sequenced from one sample in a study of T cells in Graves' hyperthyroidism and ophthalmopathy. TCR beta CDR3 sequences were amplified from RNA transcripts. An initial round of RT-PCR targeting the TCR CDR3 relied on the HTBI primer set. In TCRdb, the multiplex PCR reads were re-called with MiXCR into one record per CDR3 protein. The sample lists about 400,000 distinct CDR3 sequences; 14% to 15% were seen once. The specimen sequenced was blood. These receptor sequences come from a man aged 18-30 years with Graves' ophthalmopathy.

This clonotype was detected ten times or more. The gene calls are TRBV24-1 and TRBJ1-1; 8 bases map to TRBD1. The germline V gene encodes CDR1 KGHDR and CDR2 SFDVKD. The junction had 8 bases not matched to a gene; V was cut back by 3 bases and J by 0 bases. The CDR3 has 17 residues. CDR3 DNA: TGTGCCACCAGTGATAACCGGGACAGGACCATGAACACTGAAGCTTTCTTT. This encodes CATSDNRDRTMNTEAFF.

In this sample, this clonotype turned up a few times. The chain carries TRBV6-1 and TRBJ2-3; D is unclear. Germline V gives CDR1 MNHNS, CDR2 SASEGT. The CDR3 consists of 13 residues. V was shortened by 6 bases and J by 4 bases, with 11 bases between the two germline ends. Written as DNA, the CDR3 is TGTGCCAGCAGCATAAACGCAGCAGATACGCAGTATTTT. It yields the protein CASSINAADTQYF.

The table lists this clonotype with many counts. This chain joins TRBV9 and TRBJ2-1; D remains ambiguous. The germline V gene has CDR1 SGDLS and CDR2 YYNGEE. V dropped 0 bases and J dropped 0 bases, with 10 bases sitting between them. The CDR3 covers 16 residues. The CDR3 loop reads CASSVGGQSSYNEQFF. DNA of the CDR3: TGTGCCAGCAGCGTAGGAGGCCAGAGCTCCTACAATGAGCAGTTCTTC.

This clonotype was found many times. This chain connects TRBV20-1 to TRBJ2-5, with 9 bases identical to TRBD2. J lost 5 bases, V lost 8 bases, and 12 bases had no gene match. The CDR3 extends over 14 amino acids. Germline V CDR1 and CDR2: DFQATT, SNEGSKA (reference sequence). CDR3 sequence reads: CSTTPAGGGETQYF. The CDR3, as DNA: TGCAGTACCACCCCAGCGGGAGGAGGCGAGACCCAGTACTTC.

This clonotype was picked up a small number of times. In DNA, the CDR3 is TGTGCCAGTGGCGACAGGGAAAGACAGCCCCAGCATTTT. It codes for CASGDRERQPQHF. The rearrangement joins TRBV19 to TRBJ1-5, with 7 positions matching TRBD1. The CDR3 loop spans 13 amino acids. Trimming removed 8 bases from V and 7 bases from J; junction bases left unmatched: 8. CDR1 and CDR2 from the germline V gene are LNHDA and SQIVND (reference sequence).

This rearrangement joins TRBV6-1 to TRBJ1-2; D is perhaps TRBD1 (6 bases). Per the germline V gene, CDR1 is MNHNS and CDR2 is SASEGT. Trimming removed 6 bases at V and 4 bases at J, with 15 bases between. The CDR3 has 14 residues. The CDR3 bases are TGTGCCAGCAGACCAGGGGCCGACCGCTATGGCTACACCTTC. Translation: CASRPGADRYGYTF.

This clonotype appeared many times. The V and J genes are TRBV5-1 and TRBJ1-1; D not certain. Germline V gene data show CDR1 as SGHRS and CDR2 as YFSETQ. This CDR3 has 13 residues. Deletions cut 5 bases from V and 5 bases from J, with 13 bases between. The CDR3 DNA sequence: TGCGCCAGCAGTAGTAGGGAGCGGACTGAAGCTTTCTTT. It codes for CASSSRERTEAFF. Variable domain in full (rest from reference TRBV5-1 and TRBJ1-1): KAGVTQTPRYLIKTRGQQVTLSCSPISGHRSVSWYQQTPGQGLQFLFEYFSETQRNKGNFPGRFSGRQFSNSRSEMNVSTLELGDSALYLCASSSRERTEAFFGQGTRLTVV.

To note about this clonotype: Germline is not matched at one junction end, which may reflect a read error. The chain uses TRBV5-1 and TRBJ2-7, with D maybe TRBD2 (5 bases). The CDR3 totals 14 residues. Germline V gene sequence: CDR1 SGHRS, CDR2 YFSETQ. CDR3 residues: CVSSPASGSYEQYF. CDR3 in DNA: TGCGTCAGCAGCCCGGCCAGCGGCTCCTACGAGCAGTACTTC.

This clonotype was detected many times. The chain recombines TRBV11-2 with TRBJ2-5; D gene unclear. Per the germline V gene, CDR1 is SGHAT and CDR2 is FQNNGV. V shed 1 base and J shed 4 bases, with 13 bases lying between them. The CDR3 has 15 residues. The CDR3 DNA is TGTGCCAGCAGCTTAGTGCCTAGATCCATAGAGACCCAGTACTTC. Protein product: CASSLVPRSIETQYF.

This clonotype was observed a few times. The CDR3 region is CASSYSGGRDSPLHF. CDR3 coding DNA: TGTGCCAGCAGTTACTCCGGTGGAAGGGATTCACCCCTCCACTTT. V usage is TRBV6-2 or TRBV6-3 and J usage is TRBJ1-6; D is uncertain. The CDR3 loop spans 15 amino acids. V lost 0 bases and J lost 8, with 11 bases in between. The germline V gene has CDR1 MNHEY and CDR2 SVGEGT.

This chain connects TRBV6-1 to TRBJ2-5, with 11 bases aligning to TRBD2. CDR1 is MNHNS and CDR2 is SASEGT in the germline V gene. The V gene end was trimmed by 5 bases and the J gene end by 5 bases; junction bases not matched to a gene: 7. CDR3 length: 15 residues. The CDR3 sequence is CASSIAGGPSETQYF. CDR3 DNA sequence: TGTGCCAGCAGTATAGCGGGAGGGCCCTCCGAGACCCAGTACTTC.

Concerning this clonotype itself: This sequence may be a read error, since a much larger clone differs from it by one base. The chain uses TRBV5-6 and TRBJ2-3; unclear D gene. Germline V gene lookup returns CDR1 SGHDT and CDR2 YYEEEE. The CDR3 has 12 amino acids. V lost 6 bases, J lost 3 bases, and 8 bases lay in between. CDR3 sequence (DNA): TGTGCCAGCACCGTGGGAACAGATACGCAGTATTTT. This encodes CASTVGTDTQYF.

At least ten counts were recorded for this clonotype. This chain links TRBV7-2 with TRBJ1-4, with 8 positions matching TRBD1. Germline-derived CDR1 and CDR2 are SGHTA and FQGNSA. The junction had 1 base not matched to a gene; V was cut back by 2 bases and J by 5 bases. The CDR3 extends over 14 amino acids. CDR3 residues: CASSLWTGNEKLFF. The CDR3, as DNA: TGTGCCAGCAGCTTATGGACAGGGAATGAAAAACTGTTTTTT.

This clonotype was seen at least ten times. V and J are TRBV2 and TRBJ1-1, with D hard to call. Trimming removed 2 bases at V and 2 bases at J, with 12 bases between. The germline CDR1 and CDR2 sequences are SNHLY and FYNNEI. The CDR3 is 15 residues long. The CDR3 reads CASSEHRQTNTEAFF. The CDR3 nucleotides are TGTGCCAGCAGTGAACATAGGCAGACAAACACTGAAGCTTTCTTT.

The chain couples TRBV11-3 to TRBJ1-4; TRBD1 is a possible D gene (5 bases). Germline loops: CDR1 SGHNT, CDR2 YENEEA. This CDR3 has 15 amino acids. V dropped 4 bases and J dropped 3 bases, with 12 bases sitting between them. The DNA for the CDR3 is TGTGCCAGCAGCTATACCTCAGGGTCTAATGAAAAACTGTTTTTT. It is translated as CASSYTSGSNEKLFF. The full variable domain, with the rest looked up from reference TRBV11-3 and TRBJ1-4, is EAGVVQSPRYKIIEKKQPVAFWCNPISGHNTLYWYLQNLGQGPELLIRYENEEAVDDSQLPKDRFSAERLKGVDSTLKIQPAELGDSAVYLCASSYTSGSNEKLFFGSGTQLSVL.

The chain has TRBV12-3 or TRBV12-4 and TRBJ2-3; tentatively, D is TRBD1 or TRBD2 (6 bases each). V lost 5 bases to trimming and J lost 6 bases, with 12 bases between them. This CDR3 comprises 13 residues. CDR3 nucleotide sequence: TGTGCCAGCAGTATGGGGGGCTGGGATACGCAGTATTTT. It specifies CASSMGGWDTQYF.

This clonotype was observed many times. V is TRBV13 and J is TRBJ2-3, with no clear D. The germline CDR1 and CDR2 sequences are PRHDT and FYEKMQ (reference sequence). With 5 bases removed from V and 6 bases from J, the gap between germline ends came to 9 bases. The CDR3 sequence is 12 residues long. DNA of the CDR3: TGTGCCAGCAGCCCCCGGCTGGATACGCAGTATTTT. It translates to CASSPRLDTQYF.

This clonotype was found many times. The genes are TRBV3-1 and TRBJ1-2; D uncertain. The CDR3 covers 13 residues. V was pared by 0 bases and J by 6 bases, with 8 bases between. Germline V gene data show CDR1 as LGHDT and CDR2 as YNNKEL (reference sequence). CDR3 sequence: CASSQEAGNGYTF. The CDR3, as DNA: TGTGCCAGCAGCCAAGAAGCGGGGAATGGCTACACCTTC.

This clonotype was counted at least ten times. The V call is TRBV5-1, the J call TRBJ1-1; no definite D call. Germline V gene data show CDR1 as SGHRS and CDR2 as YFSETQ. Deletions cut 1 base from V and 0 bases from J, with 4 bases between. The CDR3 contains 13 residues. The CDR3 sequence is CASSLLVNTEAFF. Written as DNA, the CDR3 is TGCGCCAGCAGCTTGTTGGTGAACACTGAAGCTTTCTTT.

This clonotype showed up many times. The V call is TRBV2, the J call TRBJ1-4; D call uncertain. Trimming pared 9 bases from V and 7 bases from J, leaving 9 bases between. The CDR3 has 11 residues. CDR1 and CDR2 from the germline V gene are SNHLY and FYNNEI. CDR3 residues: CARGRSEKLFF. The CDR3 bases are TGTGCCAGGGGTCGGAGTGAAAAACTGTTTTTT.

This clonotype has ten or more counts. The J gene is TRBJ2-1, the V gene TRBV3-1; D is ambiguous. The CDR3 runs to 11 residues. V was pared by 3 bases and J by 8 bases, with 5 bases between. Germline-derived CDR1 and CDR2 are LGHDT and YNNKEL (reference sequence). CDR3 nucleotides: TGTGCCAGCAGCCAGACCGATGAGCAGTTCTTC. Encoded protein: CASSQTDEQFF.

This clonotype was seen at least ten times. The chain has TRBV6-1 and TRBJ1-5; 11 nucleotides line up with TRBD1. Germline V gene lookup returns CDR1 MNHNS and CDR2 SASEGT. V shed 2 bases, J shed 6 bases, and the junction held 3 bases outside the gene matches. The CDR3 has 15 amino acids. The CDR3 DNA reads as TGTGCCAGCAGTGAACATGGGACAGGGGGTCAGCCCCAGCATTTT. Its protein is CASSEHGTGGQPQHF.

This clonotype showed up many times. V is TRBV27 and J is TRBJ2-2; D might be TRBD2 (6 bases). Germline-derived CDR1 and CDR2 are MNHEY and SMNVEV (reference sequence). The ends were cut back, 4 bases at V and 4 bases at J, with 13 bases in the middle. The CDR3 is made up of 15 amino acids. CDR3 sequence (DNA): TGTGCCAGCAGTTATCTTGCGGGAAGCACCGGGGAGCTGTTTTTT. Translated: CASSYLAGSTGELFF.

Ten or more counts support this clonotype. The chain joins TRBV12-3 or TRBV12-4 to TRBJ2-5; 9 positions match TRBD1. V shed 6 bases and J 4 bases; nucleotides not matched to a gene: 9. The CDR3 covers 15 residues. This CDR3 reads CASRMDRGRSETQYF. For the CDR3, the DNA is TGTGCCAGCAGGATGGACAGGGGTCGGTCAGAGACCCAGTACTTC.

This clonotype was recorded many times. The genes are TRBV7-3 and TRBJ2-3; 8 nucleotides align to TRBD2. Germline V CDR1 and CDR2: SGHTA, FQGTGA. V dropped 5 bases and J dropped 4; count of bases not matched to a gene: 2. The length of the CDR3 is 13 residues. CDR3 nucleotide sequence: TGTGCCAGCAGCGTGACTAGCGCAGATACGCAGTATTTT. Amino acid sequence: CASSVTSADTQYF.

This clonotype has just a few counts. This chain connects TRBV20-1 to TRBJ2-7, with TRBD2 matching 12 bases. The CDR3 is 14 amino acids. The germline gives CDR1 DFQATT, CDR2 SNEGSKA (reference sequence). The junction had 7 bases not matched to a gene; V was cut back by 6 bases and J by 4 bases. CDR3 DNA sequence: TGCAGTGCCAAGACTAGCGGGAGTAAGTACGAGCAGTACTTC. Translation: CSAKTSGSKYEQYF.

The rearrangement uses TRBV27 and TRBJ2-5, with TRBD2 identical over 8 bases. Looked up from germline, CDR1 is MNHEY and CDR2 is SMNVEV (reference sequence). The junction had 9 bases not matched to a gene; V was cut back by 5 bases and J by 4 bases. The CDR3 loop spans 15 amino acids. As DNA, the CDR3 is TGTGCCAGCAGTCCAGGGACTAGAGGGCGAGAGACCCAGTACTTC. Amino acids: CASSPGTRGRETQYF.

This clonotype was picked up many times. The rearrangement links TRBV7-9 to TRBJ1-1; D possibly corresponds to TRBD1 (6 bases). CDR3 size: 14 residues. Germline loops: CDR1 SEHNR, CDR2 FQNEAQ (reference sequence). V was cut by 4 bases and J by 4 bases, with 13 bases left in between. CDR3 region: CASSSYTGSTEAFF. In DNA, the CDR3 is TGTGCCAGCAGCTCATACACAGGGTCCACTGAAGCTTTCTTT. The whole variable domain, remainder taken from reference TRBV7-9 and TRBJ1-1, is DTGVSQNPRHKITKRGQNVTFRCDPISEHNRLYWYRQTLGQGPEFLTYFQNEAQLEKSRLLSDRFSAERPKGSFSTLEIQRTEQGDSAMYLCASSSYTGSTEAFFGQGTRLTVV.